This T cell receptor beta chain stems from a study of blood T cell repertoires in COVID-19. Study details: Both acute and convalescent COVID-19 samples were obtained from the United States, Italy and Spain. PBMCs, B-cell-depleted T cells, or T cells provided the cDNA or gDNA that made up the material.

Authors' analysis steps: Nucleated cell number was recorded as an estimate derived from reference gene primer amplification. Profiling relied on immunoSEQ multiplex PCR, and the TCRdb table lists in-frame clones only, not all of them. From that table come the V and J calls and clone size; the DNA was used to work out D and trimming. Of about 190,000 clones in the sample, 70% to 85% are singletons; the top ten hold roughly 13%. This sequence originates from a man aged 50-60 years who had recovered from COVID-19. The specimen was peripheral blood.

CDR3 sequence: CASSRGLAAEQYF. CDR3 DNA sequence: TGTGCCAGCAGCCGAGGACTAGCTGCCGAGCAGTACTTC. The rearrangement joins TRBV7-8 to TRBJ2-7; 8 bases line up with TRBD2. This CDR3 contains 13 residues. With V trimmed by 5 bases and J by 6 bases, 6 bases remained unmatched. The germline gives CDR1 SGHVS, CDR2 FQNEAQ.